These T cell receptor beta chains were read from a single sample in a study of blood T cells in healthy people across ages. MiXCR was run by TCRdb on the 5' RACE reads, yielding one entry per CDR3 protein. The profile shows approximately 690,000 distinct CDR3 sequences, around three fifths of them singletons. The material sequenced was blood. These receptors were taken from a man in his 60s in good health. CDR3s include the opening cysteine and the closing phenylalanine or tryptophan. Fields, in order: J gene, V gene, CDR3 protein.

j_gene: TRBJ2-5; v_gene: TRBV6-5; CDR3aa: CASSSPSRAQGGRETQYF
j_gene: TRBJ1-1; v_gene: TRBV10-3; CDR3aa: CAIREQGRGNTEAFF
j_gene: TRBJ1-6; v_gene: TRBV20-1; CDR3aa: CSAGPRTGNNSPLHF
j_gene: TRBJ2-5; v_gene: TRBV20-1; CDR3aa: CSARGLVQETQYF
j_gene: TRBJ1-6; v_gene: TRBV6-6; CDR3aa: CASAGEAYAPLHF
j_gene: TRBJ2-5; v_gene: TRBV2; CDR3aa: CASTREAASYQETQYF
j_gene: TRBJ2-1; v_gene: TRBV20-1; CDR3aa: CSVSFLTAGSGNEQFF
j_gene: TRBJ2-1; v_gene: TRBV11-2; CDR3aa: CASSLGSLAGLADGQFF
j_gene: TRBJ2-1; v_gene: TRBV10-3; CDR3aa: CAISERQVYNEQFF
j_gene: TRBJ1-1; v_gene: TRBV7-2; CDR3aa: CASSWRDMNTEAFF
j_gene: TRBJ2-5; v_gene: TRBV6-2/TRBV6-3; CDR3aa: CASSTLRGPGETQYF
j_gene: NA; v_gene: TRBV20-1; CDR3aa: CSGLDRGLSSYNEQYF
j_gene: TRBJ2-1; v_gene: TRBV9; CDR3aa: CASSVGRPLYNEQFF
j_gene: TRBJ2-2; v_gene: TRBV29-1; CDR3aa: CSVAGGGAAIGELFF
j_gene: TRBJ2-7; v_gene: TRBV5-5; CDR3aa: CASSLRFTGGQGAYEQYF
j_gene: TRBJ1-6; v_gene: TRBV6-5; CDR3aa: CASSYDRGVYNSPLHF
j_gene: NA; v_gene: TRBV12-3/TRBV12-4; CDR3aa: CASSLSSVSEQYF
j_gene: TRBJ1-2; v_gene: TRBV29-1; CDR3aa: CSAGTGTDYGYTF
j_gene: TRBJ1-2; v_gene: TRBV6-5; CDR3aa: CASSYSLDGTGYEEGYTF
j_gene: TRBJ1-1; v_gene: TRBV20-1; CDR3aa: CSASADVTEAFF
j_gene: TRBJ2-5; v_gene: TRBV12-3/TRBV12-4; CDR3aa: CASSSQGGGKETQYF
j_gene: TRBJ2-1; v_gene: TRBV11-2; CDR3aa: CASSLIWALAGGKGIPYNEQFF
j_gene: TRBJ1-5; v_gene: TRBV10-3; CDR3aa: CAISGGQGVGQPQHF
j_gene: TRBJ1-4; v_gene: TRBV6-2/TRBV6-3; CDR3aa: CASSYSGALGEKLFF
j_gene: TRBJ2-7; v_gene: TRBV6-5; CDR3aa: CASSYALGRSYEQYF
j_gene: TRBJ2-1; v_gene: TRBV5-6; CDR3aa: CASSFQGAPFYNEQFF
j_gene: TRBJ1-1; v_gene: TRBV20-1; CDR3aa: CSARDSGTEAFF
j_gene: TRBJ1-6; v_gene: TRBV28; CDR3aa: CASSFGTGYNSPLHF
j_gene: TRBJ1-1; v_gene: TRBV18; CDR3aa: CASSPTPVPNTEAFF
j_gene: TRBJ2-5; v_gene: TRBV5-1; CDR3aa: CASSLIGGIQETQYF
j_gene: TRBJ2-3; v_gene: TRBV13; CDR3aa: CASSFTGGVDTQYF
j_gene: TRBJ2-5; v_gene: TRBV6-5; CDR3aa: CASRRSGAPLGETQYF
j_gene: TRBJ1-1; v_gene: TRBV12-3/TRBV12-4; CDR3aa: CASKGAPQHEAFF
j_gene: TRBJ2-1; v_gene: TRBV29-1; CDR3aa: CSVGAPHEQFF
j_gene: TRBJ1-2; v_gene: TRBV6-2/TRBV6-3; CDR3aa: CASRVTGSGYGYTF
j_gene: TRBJ2-7; v_gene: TRBV5-6; CDR3aa: CASSLERTGGPYEQYF
j_gene: TRBJ2-3; v_gene: TRBV20-1; CDR3aa: CSAILALSTDTQYF
j_gene: TRBJ2-1; v_gene: TRBV12-3/TRBV12-4; CDR3aa: CASSLSAGGLPFF
j_gene: TRBJ2-1; v_gene: TRBV28; CDR3aa: CASSLAGGREETQFF
j_gene: TRBJ2-3; v_gene: TRBV4-1; CDR3aa: CATKGPSVDTQYF
j_gene: TRBJ2-1; v_gene: TRBV5-1; CDR3aa: CASRPPGTESYNEQFF
j_gene: NA; v_gene: TRBV6-5; CDR3aa: CASSYWGGGMYEQYF
j_gene: TRBJ2-5; v_gene: TRBV10-3; CDR3aa: CAISLDSQETQYF
j_gene: TRBJ1-1; v_gene: TRBV7-2; CDR3aa: CASSLDRDTEAFF
j_gene: TRBJ2-1; v_gene: TRBV6-2/TRBV6-3; CDR3aa: CASSKPTGHNEQFF
j_gene: TRBJ1-2; v_gene: TRBV20-1; CDR3aa: CSGSGGGIYGYTF
j_gene: TRBJ2-3; v_gene: TRBV19; CDR3aa: CASSIWGDTQYF
j_gene: TRBJ2-1; v_gene: TRBV6-1; CDR3aa: CASKAWPEVDNEQFF